This TCR beta chain was observed in a study of blood T cell repertoires in COVID-19. This CDR3 is 12 amino acids long. In germline, CDR1 is GTSNPN, CDR2 SVGIG (reference sequence). Trimming shortened V by 3 bases and J by 12 bases, and 15 bases separated the two germline ends. Only in-frame clones appear in the TCRdb table, and some are missing; sequencing was by immunoSEQ multiplex PCR. The data hold some 80,000 clones, with roughly nine tenths observed a single time. The chain joins TRBV30 to TRBJ2-1; D perhaps matches TRBD2 (6 bases). The sample taken for sequencing was peripheral blood. The TCR was taken from a man aged 45-65 years with COVID-19, enrolled during active disease. Here the CDR3 DNA reads TGTGCCTGGAGCTGGGGGAGGTCCGGGCAGTTCTTC. It is translated as CAWSWGRSGQFF.